Sequencing of this T cell receptor (beta chain) was carried out in a study of blood T cell repertoires in COVID-19. Study information: There were acute and convalescent COVID-19 samples, and they came from the United States, Italy and Spain. T cells, B-cell-depleted T cells, or PBMCs supplied cDNA or gDNA.

Methods used by the authors: Counts of nucleated cells, estimated from reference gene primer amplification, were obtained. Assay used: immunoSEQ multiplex PCR; TCRdb lists only in-frame clones, some missing. V and J calls and clone size come straight from that table; D and trimming were deduced from the DNA. In the table there are around 92,000 clones, roughly 86% of which are singletons. The germline gives CDR1 WSHSY, CDR2 SAAADI. The CDR3 runs 15 residues. The J segment lost 0 bases and the V segment lost 5 bases, leaving 6 bases of the junction unmatched. Sequencing was performed on peripheral blood. The sequence was collected from a human donor in a cohort sampled during active COVID-19. The J gene is TRBJ1-2, the V gene TRBV10-2; 7 nucleotides match TRBD1. The CDR3 spells CASSLDRRSNYGYTF. The CDR3 coding sequence is TGCGCCAGCAGTCTGGACAGGAGATCTAACTATGGCTACACCTTC.